The source of this TCR beta chain is a study of cytomegalovirus exposure and HLA in healthy donors. Study-level information: According to later analysis, the same platform produced the 120 or so validation and some 680 first-cohort repertoires.

Concerning this clone: As yet, its antigen is unknown.

Clones were sequenced by immunoSEQ multiplex PCR, and TCRdb holds only the in-frame ones, with some missing. In the table there are fewer than 150,000 clones, roughly 88% of which are singletons. Overall study results and limits: It was confirmed in vitro that a few of the CMV-associated chains were specific for CMV antigens. TCR sequences were mostly rare, though some public TCRs occurred in many donors.

This TCR derives from a young woman in good health and CMV-seropositive. Sequenced material: PBMCs.

Here the CDR3 DNA reads TGCGCCAGCAGCCAAGACTCACAGGCCCTCAATCAGCCCCAGCATTTT. Its translation is CASSQDSQALNQPQHF. V usage is TRBV4-3 and J usage is TRBJ1-5; a possible D gene is TRBD1 (5 bases). Germline CDR1 reads LGHNA; CDR2 reads YSLEER. CDR3 size: 16 residues. Deletions cut 0 bases from V and 3 bases from J, with 12 bases between.